These 11 T cell receptor beta chains were sequenced from one sample in a study of control samples from healthy donors and cancer patients. Using immunoSEQ multiplex PCR, the repertoire was profiled, and TCRdb retains in-frame clones only, with some absent. The sample yields some 150,000 clones, around 94% seen once. Sequenced input: PBMCs. The receptor source for this set is a man between 60 and 70 years old with colorectal cancer.

This sequence joins TRBV6-2 or TRBV6-3 and TRBJ2-1; 10 bases line up with TRBD1. Trimming took 5 bases from V and 2 from J; bases not matched to a gene: 3. CDR1 MNHEY and CDR2 SVGEGT come from the germline V gene. The CDR3 loop spans 15 amino acids. Here the CDR3 reads CASSPGTGAYNEQFF. Here the CDR3 DNA reads TGTGCCAGCAGTCCCGGGACAGGGGCCTACAATGAGCAGTTCTTC.

The V call is TRBV6-5, the J call TRBJ1-3; D remains unclear. The V gene lost 7 bases and the J gene lost 0 bases, with 4 bases spanning the gap. This CDR3 is 12 amino acids long. Germline V gene data show CDR1 as MNHEY and CDR2 as SVGAGI. The CDR3 bases are TGTGCCAGCATAAGCTCTGGAAACACCATATATTTT. Translation: CASISSGNTIYF.

This clone was counted once. V gene TRBV6-2 or TRBV6-3 combines with J gene TRBJ2-2, with TRBD2 identical over 7 bases. Germline CDR1 is MNHEY and CDR2 is SVGEGT. The CDR3 runs to 16 residues. The V gene end was trimmed by 5 bases and the J gene end by 2 bases; junction bases not matched to a gene: 8. The CDR3 DNA reads TGTGCCAGCAGTCCCCTAGGCGGGGGAAACACCGGGGAGCTGTTTTTT. This translates into CASSPLGGGNTGELFF.

V usage is TRBV18 and J usage is TRBJ2-5; D unclear. The V and J ends lost 3 bases and 0 bases respectively, with 2 bases between them. The CDR3 contains 12 residues. CDR1 KGHSH and CDR2 LQKENI come from the germline V gene. In DNA form, the CDR3 reads TGTGCCAGCTCACCCTACCAAGAGACCCAGTACTTC. Translation gives CASSPYQETQYF.

The table lists this clone with a count of one. The V gene is TRBV7-9, the J gene TRBJ2-3, with TRBD2 identical over 8 bases. The trim removed 1 base at V and 5 bases at J, leaving 5 bases unmatched. The CDR3 covers 15 residues. Germline V gene sequence: CDR1 SEHNR, CDR2 FQNEAQ (reference sequence). CDR3 sequence (DNA): TGTGCCAGCAGCTTAGTGGGACTAGGGGGAGATACGCAGTATTTT. It encodes CASSLVGLGGDTQYF.

The J gene is TRBJ2-3, the V gene TRBV11-2; D gene uncertain. V lost 3 bases and J lost 6, with 4 bases in between. This CDR3 has 11 amino acids. Germline V gene lookup returns CDR1 SGHAT and CDR2 FQNNGV. CDR3: CASSLTDTQYF. The CDR3 coding sequence is TGTGCCAGCAGCTTGACCGATACGCAGTATTTT.

This chain joins TRBV24-1 and TRBJ2-5; tentatively, D is TRBD2 (6 bases). V was pared by 0 bases and J by 4 bases, with 11 bases between. The CDR3 consists of 15 residues. The germline gives CDR1 KGHDR, CDR2 SFDVKD. The CDR3 coding sequence is TGTGCCACCAGTGATTTGGGCCAGGGAGGAGAGACCCAGTACTTC. Translation gives CATSDLGQGGETQYF.

This clone was seen once. The chain employs TRBV12-2 and TRBJ2-1; the table calls TRBD2, which could not be checked here. TRBV12-2 is listed as a pseudogene. The CDR3 covers 14 residues. CDR3 sequence reads: CASRCEGTYNEQFF. In DNA form, the CDR3 reads TGTGCAAGTCGCTGCGAGGGTACGTACAATGAGCAGTTCTTC.

The genes are TRBV25-1 and TRBJ1-1; 10 bases match TRBD1. CDR3 length: 13 residues. Trimming took 6 bases from V and 7 from J; bases not matched to a gene: 5. The germline V gene has CDR1 MGHDK and CDR2 SYGVNS. The CDR3 DNA reads TGTGCCAGCAGCAAGACAGGGGGCATTGAAGCTTTCTTT. It yields the protein CASSKTGGIEAFF.

This sequence joins TRBV12-3 or TRBV12-4 and TRBJ1-6; tentative D call: TRBD1 (5 bases). There are 13 residues in the CDR3. With 4 bases removed from V and 7 bases from J, the gap between germline ends came to 8 bases. CDR3 region: CASSSRANSPLHF. The DNA for the CDR3 is TGTGCCAGCAGTTCCAGGGCCAATTCACCCCTCCACTTT.

The rearrangement uses TRBV6-2 or TRBV6-3 and TRBJ1-1; possible D gene TRBD1, 5 bases. The CDR3 extends over 15 amino acids. Germline V gives CDR1 MNHEY, CDR2 SVGEGT. The V gene lost 5 bases and the J gene lost 5 bases, with 18 bases spanning the gap. CDR3 DNA: TGTGCCAGCAGTCCCCCCGGGACCGAAGGGACTGAAGCTTTCTTT. As protein: CASSPPGTEGTEAFF.